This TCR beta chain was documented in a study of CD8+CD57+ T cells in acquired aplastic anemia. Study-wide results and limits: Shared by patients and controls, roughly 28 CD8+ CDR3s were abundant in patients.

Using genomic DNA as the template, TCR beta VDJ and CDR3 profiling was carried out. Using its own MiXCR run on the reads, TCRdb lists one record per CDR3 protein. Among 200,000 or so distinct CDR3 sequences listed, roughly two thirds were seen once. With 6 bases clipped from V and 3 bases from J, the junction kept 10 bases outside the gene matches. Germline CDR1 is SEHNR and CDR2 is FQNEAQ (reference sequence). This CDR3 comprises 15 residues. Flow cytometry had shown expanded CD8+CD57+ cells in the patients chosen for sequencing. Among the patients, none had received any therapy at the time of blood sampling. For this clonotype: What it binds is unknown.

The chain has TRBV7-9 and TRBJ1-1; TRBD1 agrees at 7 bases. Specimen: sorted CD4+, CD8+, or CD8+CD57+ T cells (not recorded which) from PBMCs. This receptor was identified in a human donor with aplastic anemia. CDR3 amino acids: CASSFGGDRDTEAFF. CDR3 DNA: TGTGCCAGCAGTTTTGGGGGCGACAGGGACACTGAAGCTTTCTTT.